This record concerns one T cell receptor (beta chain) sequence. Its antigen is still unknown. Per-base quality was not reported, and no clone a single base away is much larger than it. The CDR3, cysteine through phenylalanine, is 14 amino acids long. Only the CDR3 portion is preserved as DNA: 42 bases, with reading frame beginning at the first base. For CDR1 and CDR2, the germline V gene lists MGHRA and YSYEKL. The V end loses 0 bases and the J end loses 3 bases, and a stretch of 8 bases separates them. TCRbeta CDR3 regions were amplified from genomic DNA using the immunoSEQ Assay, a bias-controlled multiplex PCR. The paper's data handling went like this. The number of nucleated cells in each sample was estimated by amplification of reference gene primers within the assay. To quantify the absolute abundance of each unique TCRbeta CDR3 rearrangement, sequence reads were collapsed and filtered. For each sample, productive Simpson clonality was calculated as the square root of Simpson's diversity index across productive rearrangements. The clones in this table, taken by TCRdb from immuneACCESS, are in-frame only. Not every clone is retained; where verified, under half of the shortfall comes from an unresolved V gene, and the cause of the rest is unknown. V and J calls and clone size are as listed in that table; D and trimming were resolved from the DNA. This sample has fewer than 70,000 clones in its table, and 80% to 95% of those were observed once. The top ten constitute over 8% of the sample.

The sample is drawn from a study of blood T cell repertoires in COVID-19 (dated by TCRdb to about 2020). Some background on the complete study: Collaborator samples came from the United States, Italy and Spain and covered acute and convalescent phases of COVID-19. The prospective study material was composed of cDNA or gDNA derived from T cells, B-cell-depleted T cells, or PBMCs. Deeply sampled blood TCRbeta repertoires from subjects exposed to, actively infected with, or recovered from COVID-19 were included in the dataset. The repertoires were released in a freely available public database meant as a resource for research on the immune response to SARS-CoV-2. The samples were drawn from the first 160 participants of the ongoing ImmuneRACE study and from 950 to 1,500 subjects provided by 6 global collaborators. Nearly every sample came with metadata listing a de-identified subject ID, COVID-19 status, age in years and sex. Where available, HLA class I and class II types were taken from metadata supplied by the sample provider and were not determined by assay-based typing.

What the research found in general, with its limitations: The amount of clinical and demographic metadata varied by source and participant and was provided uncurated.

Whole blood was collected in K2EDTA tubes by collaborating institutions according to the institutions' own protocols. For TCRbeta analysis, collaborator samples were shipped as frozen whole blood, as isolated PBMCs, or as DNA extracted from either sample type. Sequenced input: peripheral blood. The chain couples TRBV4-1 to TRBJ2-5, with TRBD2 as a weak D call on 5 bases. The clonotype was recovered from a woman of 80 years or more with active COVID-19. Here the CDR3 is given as CASSQDRGKETQYF. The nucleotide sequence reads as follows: TGCGCCAGCAGCCAAGATCGGGGTAAAGAGACCCAGTACTTC.